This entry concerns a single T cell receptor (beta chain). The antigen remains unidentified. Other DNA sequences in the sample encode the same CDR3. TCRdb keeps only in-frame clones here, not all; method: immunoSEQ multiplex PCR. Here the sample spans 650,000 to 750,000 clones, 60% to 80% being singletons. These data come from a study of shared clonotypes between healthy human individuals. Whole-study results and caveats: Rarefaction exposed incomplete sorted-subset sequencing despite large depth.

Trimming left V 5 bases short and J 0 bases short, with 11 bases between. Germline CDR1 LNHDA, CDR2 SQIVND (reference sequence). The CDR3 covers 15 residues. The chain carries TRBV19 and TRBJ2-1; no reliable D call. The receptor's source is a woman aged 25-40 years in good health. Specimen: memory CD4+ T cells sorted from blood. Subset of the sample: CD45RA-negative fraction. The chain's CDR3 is CASSGIGSSYNEQFF. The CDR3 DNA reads TGTGCCAGTAGTGGTATTGGGTCCTCCTACAATGAGCAGTTCTTC.